The source of this TCR beta chain is a study of graft-versus-host responses after intestinal transplantation. The overall study: Every transplant recipient was induced with anti-thymocyte globulin, then maintained on tacrolimus and steroids for around 3 years.

Note on this clone: Its matching antigen is unknown.

The protocol was immunoSEQ multiplex PCR, while the TCRdb copy is restricted to in-frame clones and leaves out a portion. The table has about 70,000 clones, around 96% seen once. Study-wide results and caveats: Recipient marrow held GvH clones, some first seen in ileum or blood. The study found high graft-versus-host to host-versus-graft clonal ratios in allografts of patients with graft-donor T cell macrochimerism.

Germline V gives CDR1 LNHDA, CDR2 SQIVND (reference sequence). The CDR3 covers 18 residues. Trimming left V 3 bases short and J 8 bases short, with 26 bases between. The origin of this receptor is a human donor who received an intestinal transplant. Sequencing was performed on unstimulated CD8+ T cells sorted from spleen or lymph node cells, taken before intestinal transplant. The chain recombines TRBV19 with TRBJ2-1, with a tentative D call TRBD2 (5 bases). In nucleotides, the CDR3 is TGTGCCAGTAGTATTAGTCATCTGTCGGGAATTAGGAACGATGAGCAGTTCTTC. Translated: CASSISHLSGIRNDEQFF.